Below, 17 T cell receptor beta chains from the same sample are listed, as sequenced in a study of long-term antiretroviral therapy in people with HIV. It was version v3.0 of the immunoSEQ assay that was run at survey level. Assay: immunoSEQ multiplex PCR; the TCRdb copy retains only in-frame clones and omits some. This table holds tens of thousands of clones, over 80% found once. The sample consisted of unsorted PBMCs, taken roughly 4.1 years after starting antiretroviral therapy. The receptors stem from a man aged 25-45 years with HIV.

The CDR3 DNA sequence: TGTGCCAGCAGCCTACCGGGACTAGCGGGGCCGAACACCGGGGAGCTGTTTTTT. Encoded protein: CASSLPGLAGPNTGELFF. The V gene is TRBV7-2, the J gene TRBJ2-2; 13 bases align to TRBD2. Germline trimming cut 5 bases from V and 0 bases from J; bases unmatched to any gene: 6. The length of the CDR3 is 18 residues. The germline V gene encodes CDR1 SGHTA and CDR2 FQGNSA.

The gene calls are TRBV6-6 and TRBJ2-7; D might be TRBD1 or TRBD2, each matching 6 bases. V lost 6 bases to trimming and J lost 2 bases, with 20 bases between them. This CDR3 is built from 16 residues. Germline CDR1 and CDR2: MNHNY and SVGAGI (reference sequence). In nucleotides, the CDR3 is TGTGCCAGCAGGCGTTATGGGGGGCCGACCCCCTACGAGCAGTACTTC. It translates to CASRRYGGPTPYEQYF.

This chain uses TRBV7-3 with TRBJ2-3; TRBD1 or TRBD2 may be the D gene (5 bases each). V was trimmed by 5 bases and J by 2 bases, leaving 11 bases between them. CDR3 length: 14 amino acids. Germline assignment: CDR1 SGHTA and CDR2 FQGTGA. CDR3: CASSHGTPTDTQYF. DNA for the CDR3: TGTGCCAGCAGCCATGGGACCCCCACAGATACGCAGTATTTT.

The V and J genes are TRBV10-2 and TRBJ2-1; 11 nucleotides line up with TRBD2. The germline V gene has CDR1 WSHSY and CDR2 SAAADI. The length of the CDR3 is 18 residues. Trimming took 4 bases from V and 8 from J; bases not matched to a gene: 16. For the CDR3, the DNA is TGCGCCAGCAGTGGACCTCATCCTAGCGGGAGGCACTCGGATGAGCAGTTCTTC. This gives the protein CASSGPHPSGRHSDEQFF.

DNA of the CDR3: TGTGCCAGCAGCTTAGGGAGGACAGGGCCTGAAGCTTTCTTT. Translating it yields CASSLGRTGPEAFF. V and J are TRBV5-8 and TRBJ1-1; 8 bases agree with TRBD1. Looked up from germline, CDR1 is SGHTS and CDR2 is YDEGEE. CDR3 length: 14 amino acids. Trimming cost V 2 bases and J 6 bases; bases outside gene matches: 6.

This clone was seen only a few times. The V gene is TRBV28, the J gene TRBJ2-7, with TRBD1 identical over 9 bases. CDR1 is MDHEN and CDR2 is SYDVKM in the germline V gene. There are 15 residues in the CDR3. The J segment lost 3 bases and the V segment lost 3 bases, leaving 6 bases of the junction unmatched. The CDR3 loop reads CASSFPRQGVYEQYF. CDR3 DNA sequence: TGTGCCAGCAGTTTCCCGCGACAGGGGGTCTACGAGCAGTACTTC.

The genes are TRBV2 and TRBJ1-6; perhaps TRBD1 as D (6 bases). The CDR3 runs 16 residues. Germline CDR1 is SNHLY and CDR2 is FYNNEI. Trimming left V 1 base short and J 1 base short, with 8 bases between. The DNA of the CDR3 is TGTGCCAGCAGTGAAGGAGGGGGATCCTATAATTCACCCCTCCACTTT. It codes for CASSEGGGSYNSPLHF.

The rearrangement joins TRBV5-1 to TRBJ2-7; 11 positions agree with TRBD2. This CDR3 has 19 amino acids. Looked up from germline, CDR1 is SGHRS and CDR2 is YFSETQ. Trimming took 4 bases from V and 3 from J; bases not matched to a gene: 18. CDR3 nucleotide sequence: TGCGCCAGCAGCCTCGGAGGGGGAGGACTAGCGGGTGAAGACTACGAGCAGTACTTC. Amino acid sequence: CASSLGGGGLAGEDYEQYF.

V is TRBV7-2 and J is TRBJ1-4, with D perhaps TRBD1 (6 bases). V lost 2 bases and J 5 bases, leaving 12 bases between the germline ends. The CDR3 spans 15 residues. Germline V gene sequence: CDR1 SGHTA, CDR2 FQGNSA. The CDR3 nucleotides are TGTGCCAGCAGCTTATCGTGGGGGACAAATGAAAAACTGTTTTTT. Its translation is CASSLSWGTNEKLFF.

V usage is TRBV6-5 and J usage is TRBJ1-5; D may be TRBD1 (6 bases). Trimming took 0 bases from V and 11 from J, leaving 17 bases between them. This CDR3 has 15 amino acids. CDR1 and CDR2 from the germline V gene are MNHEY and SVGAGI. This CDR3 is CASSYSFGGRQAQHF. In nucleotides, the CDR3 is TGTGCCAGCAGTTACTCGTTCGGCGGTCGACAGGCCCAGCATTTT.

This clone was counted between two and nine times. The chain couples TRBV6-4 to TRBJ2-3; the match to TRBD2 covers 10 bases. Trimming cost V 3 bases and J 4 bases; bases outside gene matches: 4. The CDR3 extends over 15 amino acids. The germline gives CDR1 MRHNA, CDR2 SNTAGT. The CDR3 bases are TGTGCCAGCAGTGAAGTAGCGGGGGGCTCAGATACGCAGTATTTT. Amino acids: CASSEVAGGSDTQYF.

The chain employs TRBV2 and TRBJ1-2; D call uncertain. V lost 6 bases and J 10 bases, leaving 18 bases between the germline ends. Germline V gives CDR1 SNHLY, CDR2 FYNNEI. The CDR3 length is 13 residues. The CDR3: CASSPDPGVAYTF. CDR3 DNA sequence: TGTGCCAGCAGCCCAGATCCTGGGGTTGCCTACACCTTC.

The rearrangement joins TRBV7-9 to TRBJ1-5; D call uncertain. This CDR3 comprises 17 residues. Trimming took 1 base from V and 11 from J, leaving 24 bases between them. Per germline, CDR1 SEHNR and CDR2 FQNEAQ (reference sequence). The DNA for the CDR3 is TGTGCCAGCAGCTTAGGGACTTCTTGGGGTAGTGTTATGGCCCAGCATTTT. It is translated as CASSLGTSWGSVMAQHF. Supplemented by reference TRBV7-9 and TRBJ1-5, the full variable domain reads DTGVSQNPRHKITKRGQNVTFRCDPISEHNRLYWYRQTLGQGPEFLTYFQNEAQLEKSRLLSDRFSAERPKGSFSTLEIQRTEQGDSAMYLCASSLGTSWGSVMAQHFGDGTRLSIL.

This clone has only a few counts. This chain connects TRBV19 to TRBJ1-2; maybe TRBD1 (6 bases). V shed 6 bases and J shed 5 bases, with 22 bases lying between them. This CDR3 is built from 16 residues. Germline V gene sequence: CDR1 LNHDA, CDR2 SQIVND (reference sequence). CDR3 loop: CASSRKPGTLTYGYTF. CDR3 nucleotides: TGTGCCAGTAGCCGAAAACCCGGGACACTGACTTATGGCTACACCTTC.

The V gene is TRBV21-1, the J gene TRBJ1-1. TRBV21-1 has pseudogene status. The CDR3 length is 15 residues. CDR3 bases: TGTGCCAGCAGCAAAGTTGACCGGCGGGACACTGAAGCTTTCTTT. It yields the protein CASSKVDRRDTEAFF.

The V gene is TRBV10-3, the J gene TRBJ2-1, with TRBD2 matching 9 bases. Germline CDR1 is ENHRY and CDR2 is SYGVKD. This CDR3 comprises 17 residues. Trimming took 4 bases from V and 5 from J; bases not matched to a gene: 12. In DNA, the CDR3 is TGTGCCATCAGTGGAGTTTCTGGCCTAGCGGGAAACAATGAGCAGTTCTTC. It yields the protein CAISGVSGLAGNNEQFF.

The chain couples TRBV5-6 to TRBJ2-7; TRBD1 matches at 8 bases. V was pared by 4 bases and J by 7 bases, with 25 bases of the junction left unmatched. The CDR3 length is 19 residues. Per the germline V gene, CDR1 is SGHDT and CDR2 is YYEEEE. CDR3 nucleotides: TGTGCCAGCAGCCCCCAGGCAGGGGGCGGGTTTTTGTTCGAGTGGGAGCAGTACTTC. Amino acids: CASSPQAGGGFLFEWEQYF.